This TCR beta chain was captured by sequencing in a study of monozygotic twins with inflammatory bowel disease. The study's findings and limits: Among IBD patients, fewer clonotypes were shared with others than among healthy twins, especially with disease activity.

Comments on this clonotype: Its target is unknown.

Each TCR library consumed around 3.5 ug of total RNA. The study subjected TCRalpha and TCRbeta cDNA to two nested PCRs of approximately 16 and 10 cycles. Reprocessing the 5' RACE reads, TCRdb reports a single entry for every CDR3 protein and omits DNA. The sample has over 120,000 distinct CDR3 sequences; the top ten hold 0.95% to 1.5%. Per the germline V gene, CDR1 is DFQATT and CDR2 is SNEGSKA (reference sequence). This CDR3 spans 15 amino acids. The chain uses TRBV20-1 and TRBJ2-1; TCRdb's assignment of TRBD2 cannot be checked, as there is no DNA. This TCR was sampled from a human donor with ulcerative colitis or Crohn's disease, or a healthy co-twin of an affected twin (not recorded which). Material: blood. CDR3 residues: CSVTGLAGGGGEQFF.